One T cell receptor beta chain is described in this entry. What it binds is unknown. This record belongs to a study of cytomegalovirus exposure and HLA in healthy donors. At the level of the study: Approximately 83 million unique TCRs from HLA-typed donors were held in an early data release.

General study results and limits: Three CMV-associated chains proved CMV antigen-specific in vitro.

CDR3 size: 14 residues. The J segment lost 2 bases and the V segment lost 4 bases, leaving 5 bases of the junction unmatched. Germline V CDR1 and CDR2: ENHRY, SYGVKD. Primers included in the PCR were 60 Vbeta and 13 Jbeta primers. Data came from immunoSEQ multiplex PCR; TCRdb stores just in-frame clones and leaves some out. The sample comprises around 200,000 clones, 65% to 90% of which are singletons, and around 1.2% rests with the top ten. Source material: PBMCs. The V and J genes are TRBV10-3 and TRBJ2-7, with TRBD2 matching 7 bases. The origin of this receptor is a girl aged 2-10 years in good health and CMV-seropositive. The DNA of the CDR3 is TGTGCCATCAGTGTCGGCGGGACTACCTACGAGCAGTACTTC. It specifies CAISVGGTTYEQYF.